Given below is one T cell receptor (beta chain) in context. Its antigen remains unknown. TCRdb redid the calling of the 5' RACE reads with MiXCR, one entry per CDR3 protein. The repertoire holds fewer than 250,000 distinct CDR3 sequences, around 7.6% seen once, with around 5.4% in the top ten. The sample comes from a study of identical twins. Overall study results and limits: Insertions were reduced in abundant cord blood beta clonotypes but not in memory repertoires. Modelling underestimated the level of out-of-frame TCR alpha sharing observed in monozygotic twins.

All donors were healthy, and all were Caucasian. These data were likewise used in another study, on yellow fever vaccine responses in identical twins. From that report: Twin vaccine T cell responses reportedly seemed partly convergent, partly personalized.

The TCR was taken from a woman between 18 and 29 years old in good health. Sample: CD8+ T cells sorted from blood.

CDR3 protein: CASSPPPGSRDEQFF. The CDR3 DNA sequence: TGTGCCAGCAGTCCCCCCCCCGGGAGTAGAGATGAGCAGTTCTTC. The genes are TRBV28 and TRBJ2-1; a weak D match, TRBD2 (6 bases). Looked up from germline, CDR1 is MDHEN and CDR2 is SYDVKM. V was shortened by 5 bases and J by 8 bases, with 19 bases between the two germline ends. This CDR3 comprises 15 residues. The whole variable domain, remainder taken from reference TRBV28 and TRBJ2-1, is DVKVTQSSRYLVKRTGEKVFLECVQDMDHENMFWYRQDPGLGLRLIYFSYDVKMKEKGDIPEGYSVSREKKERFSLILESASTNQTSMYLCASSPPPGSRDEQFFGPGTRLTVL.